This entry lists 9 T cell receptor beta chains sequenced from one sample in a study of blood T cell repertoires in COVID-19. Clones were read by immunoSEQ multiplex PCR, and TCRdb kept only the in-frame ones, dropping some. The data contain some 150,000 clones, 87% of them singletons. Sequenced: peripheral blood. The receptors derive from a woman between 50 and 59 years old with acute or convalescent COVID-19.

This chain's CDR3 is CASSYLGVSYEQYF. CDR3 DNA sequence: TGTGCCAGCAGTTATCTCGGAGTCTCCTACGAGCAGTACTTC. The rearrangement links TRBV6-2 or TRBV6-3 to TRBJ2-7, with D unclear. Germline V CDR1 and CDR2: MNHEY, SVGEGT. V lost 3 bases to trimming and J lost 0 bases, with 9 bases between them. CDR3 length: 14 amino acids.

The chain combines TRBV11-3 with TRBJ2-7, with TRBD2 matching over 7 bases. This CDR3 region has 14 residues. The V gene end was trimmed by 7 bases and the J gene end by 7 bases; junction bases not matched to a gene: 13. Germline-derived CDR1 and CDR2 are SGHNT and YENEEA. The CDR3 spells CASTLWEGDREQYF. CDR3 DNA sequence: TGTGCCAGCACCCTATGGGAGGGAGATCGAGAGCAGTACTTC. Together with reference TRBV11-3 and TRBJ2-7, the CDR3 gives the full variable domain: EAGVVQSPRYKIIEKKQPVAFWCNPISGHNTLYWYLQNLGQGPELLIRYENEEAVDDSQLPKDRFSAERLKGVDSTLKIQPAELGDSAVYLCASTLWEGDREQYFGPGTRLTVT.

CDR3 sequence: CASSPSGGPVETQYF. The CDR3 nucleotides read TGCGCCAGCAGCCCGTCCGGGGGGCCTGTCGAGACCCAGTACTTC. J is TRBJ2-5 and V is TRBV4-3; D possibly corresponds to TRBD2 (7 bases). Trimming cost V 4 bases and J 5 bases, with 17 bases left between them. CDR1 is LGHNA and CDR2 is YSLEER in the germline V gene. This CDR3 is 15 amino acids long.

This chain joins TRBV19 and TRBJ2-2; 7 bases are shared with TRBD2. This CDR3 contains 16 residues. V was clipped by 0 bases and J by 1 base; unmatched bases: 2. Germline CDR1 is LNHDA and CDR2 is SQIVND (reference sequence). Here the CDR3 DNA reads TGTGCCAGTAGTATAGATTTAGCGGGGAACACCGGGGAGCTGTTTTTT. Encoded protein: CASSIDLAGNTGELFF.

V and J are TRBV9 and TRBJ1-1; a weak D match, TRBD1 (6 bases). Trimming removed 2 bases at V and 9 bases at J, with 17 bases between. Looked up from germline, CDR1 is SGDLS and CDR2 is YYNGEE. The CDR3 totals 14 residues. The CDR3 region has the DNA TGTGCCAGCAGCGTTAATCCGGGTGGGACACAAGCTTTCTTT. The encoded protein is CASSVNPGGTQAFF.

This clone was observed once. The chain recombines TRBV25-1 with TRBJ2-3, with a weak D call TRBD2 (6 bases). This CDR3 comprises 12 residues. Looked up from germline, CDR1 is MGHDK and CDR2 is SYGVNS. V lost 5 bases and J lost 8, with 11 bases in between. CDR3 DNA: TGTGCCAGCAGTAACCACGGGGGTACGCAGTATTTT. Amino acid sequence: CASSNHGGTQYF.

The chain is built from TRBV19 and TRBJ2-1, with TRBD2 matching 12 bases. The ends lost 4 bases at V and 8 bases at J; junction bases unmatched: 9. The CDR3 runs 16 residues. Germline loops: CDR1 LNHDA, CDR2 SQIVND (reference sequence). CDR3: CASSTLTSGSSDEQFF. In DNA, the CDR3 is TGTGCCAGTAGTACTTTGACTAGCGGGAGCTCGGATGAGCAGTTCTTC.

Worth noting for this clone: This sample includes further DNA sequences coding for the same CDR3. The chain links TRBV18 to TRBJ2-7; D is perhaps TRBD2 (6 bases). CDR1 is KGHSH, CDR2 LQKENI, per germline. Deletions cut 2 bases from V and 4 bases from J, with 9 bases between. This CDR3 has 13 amino acids. The chain's CDR3 is CASSPTGSYEQYF. CDR3 in DNA: TGTGCCAGCTCACCAACCGGGAGTTACGAGCAGTACTTC.

The chain employs TRBV28 and TRBJ1-2, with 11 positions matching TRBD1. V gave up 3 bases and J gave up 4 bases; unmatched junction bases: 7. CDR3 length: 16 residues. Germline CDR1 and CDR2: MDHEN and SYDVKM. Here the CDR3 DNA reads TGTGCCAGCAGTTTTCCAGCCGGGACAGGGGGCTATGGCTACACCTTC. This gives the protein CASSFPAGTGGYGYTF.